This entry concerns a single T cell receptor (beta chain). Its antigen remains unidentified. Base qualities were left out, and no much larger clone turns up one base away. The entry originates in a study of blood T cell repertoires in COVID-19 (dated by TCRdb to the early 2020s). About the full investigation: ImmuneRACE Cohort 3 recovered participants were defined by two consecutive negative NP/OP PCR tests, healthcare professional clearance, or symptom resolution. The samples were drawn from the first 160 participants of the ongoing ImmuneRACE study and from 1,254 subjects provided by 6 global collaborators. Collaborator samples came from the United States, Italy and Spain and covered acute and convalescent phases of COVID-19. Subjects who had been exposed to COVID-19, were actively infected with it, or had recovered from it provided the deeply sampled blood TCRbeta repertoires that made up the dataset. A freely available public database, intended as a resource for researchers studying the immune response to SARS-CoV-2, is where the repertoires were released. The material from the prospective study consisted of cDNA or gDNA derived from T cells, B-cell-depleted T cells, or PBMCs. Sample metadata almost always included a de-identified subject ID, COVID-19 status, age in years and sex. Where available, HLA class I and class II types were obtained from metadata supplied by the sample provider rather than from assay-based typing. Findings and caveats that apply to the study as a whole: How much clinical and demographic metadata was included differed by source and by participant, and the metadata was provided uncurated.

CDR1 LNHDA and CDR2 SQIVND were looked up in the germline V gene (reference sequence). The junction carries 12 bases between V and J, which are trimmed by 4 bases and 0 bases respectively. Taken from cysteine to phenylalanine, the CDR3 has 15 residues. The only DNA kept is the CDR3, 45 bases in frame from the first base. Participants in the prospective study were enrolled through a virtual design, were aged about 18 to 90 years, and lived in about 25 United States geographic areas. In the prospective study, participants were assigned to cohorts based on the clinical history participants reported in a screening survey and a study questionnaire. In the prospective study, whole blood, serum and a nasopharyngeal or oropharyngeal swab were collected from each participant by mobile phlebotomists. Over an approximately 2-month period, participants in the prospective study had the option of providing additional blood draws and questionnaires. Prospective study blood samples were shipped either frozen or at room temperature before DNA extraction.

TCRbeta CDR3 regions were amplified from genomic DNA using the immunoSEQ Assay, a bias-controlled multiplex PCR. Concerning the study's data processing: The number of nucleated cells in each sample was estimated by amplification of reference gene primers within the assay. Sequence reads were collapsed and filtered to measure the absolute abundance of every unique TCRbeta CDR3 rearrangement. For each sample, productive Simpson clonality was calculated as the square root of Simpson's diversity index across productive rearrangements. TCRdb obtained this table from immuneACCESS and retained in-frame rearrangements with V and J assigned. These tables miss some clones; where compared with another copy, unresolved V genes account for less than half of the shortfall, and the remainder is unexplained. V and J calls and clone size are copied from that table; D and trimming were computed from the DNA. The sample contains 250,000 to 300,000 clones, 88% of them found a single time. The ten biggest clones cover approximately 2% of the sample.

Sequencing input: PBMCs or T cells enriched from blood (not recorded which). Here the chain combines TRBV19 and TRBJ1-1; D gene: possibly TRBD1, on 5 matching bases. This clonotype was sampled from a woman aged 55-70 years in a cohort exposed to, infected with or recovered from COVID-19 (not recorded which). The bases are TGTGCCAGTAGTAGAGAGACAGACATGAACACTGAAGCTTTCTTT. It translates as CASSRETDMNTEAFF. Where the CDR3 stops, the reference TRBV19 and TRBJ1-1 genes take over; the full variable domain is DGGITQSPKYLFRKEGQNVTLSCEQNLNHDAMYWYRQDPGQGLRLIYYSQIVNDFQKGDIAEGYSVSREKKESFPLTVTSAQKNPTAFYLCASSRETDMNTEAFFGQGTRLTVV.